This T cell receptor beta chain comes out of a study of STAT5B mutations in CD4+ large granular lymphocyte leukemia. General study points: About a quarter of private leukemic clonotypes occurred rarely in other patients' non-leukemic repertoires. TRBV06-family usage was enriched in top patient clones (8/27) versus controls (2/35).

Controls came from buffy coats of healthy blood donors. The repertoire was sequenced with immunoSEQ multiplex PCR; TCRdb's copy has only in-frame clones and lacks some. Among about 30,000 clones listed, 65% to 85% were seen once. With 5 bases removed from V and 2 bases from J, the gap between germline ends came to 6 bases. CDR1 MNHNS and CDR2 SASEGT come from the germline V gene. The CDR3 runs to 12 residues. A note on this clone: The antigen remains unidentified.

The J gene is TRBJ1-2, the V gene TRBV6-1, with D unclear. This TCR derives from a human donor in good health. Sequencing used CD4+ T cells from blood buffy coats. DNA for the CDR3: TGTGCCAGCAGTCAGAGAAACTATGGCTACACCTTC. Translated: CASSQRNYGYTF.